Shown below are 12 T cell receptor beta chains from a single sample sequenced in a study of blood T cell repertoires in COVID-19. TCRdb's copy holds only in-frame clones and misses some; the assay was immunoSEQ multiplex PCR. The sample lists 250,000 to 300,000 clones; 89% were seen once. The specimen sequenced was peripheral blood. Receptors were obtained from a woman aged 35 to 49 who had recovered from COVID-19.

The chain recombines TRBV3-1 (or the pseudogene TRBV3-2) with TRBJ1-1; D is possibly TRBD1 (5 bases). The CDR3 consists of 15 residues. Trimming took off 1 base at V and 2 bases at J, with 11 bases between the two ends. Germline V gene lookup returns CDR1 LGHDT and CDR2 YNNKEL (reference sequence). The CDR3 reads CASSQAGGGNTEAFF. In DNA form, the CDR3 reads TGTGCCAGCAGCCAAGCGGGCGGGGGAAACACTGAAGCTTTCTTT.

This chain uses TRBV3-1 (or the pseudogene TRBV3-2) with TRBJ2-1, with D tentatively TRBD2 (6 bases). CDR3 length: 13 residues. The V end lost 5 bases, the J end lost 8 bases, and 13 bases lay between the germline ends. Germline loops: CDR1 LGHDT, CDR2 YNNKEL (reference sequence). CDR3 DNA sequence: TGTGCCAGCAGCGGCCGCGGGGCCGATGAGCAGTTCTTC. It is translated as CASSGRGADEQFF.

This rearrangement joins TRBV7-6 to TRBJ1-5; unclear D gene. Deletions cut 1 base from V and 1 base from J, with 11 bases between. The CDR3 loop spans 16 amino acids. Germline V gene data show CDR1 as SGHVS and CDR2 as FNYEAQ. Written as DNA, the CDR3 is TGTGCCAGCAGCTTAGGCCCCGACGGGAGCAATCAGCCCCAGCATTTT. It codes for CASSLGPDGSNQPQHF.

This clone has a single count. The V gene is TRBV6-5, the J gene TRBJ1-2; possible D gene TRBD1, 5 bases. CDR1 is MNHEY, CDR2 SVGAGI, per germline. V dropped 7 bases and J dropped 2 bases, with 14 bases sitting between them. The CDR3 loop spans 14 amino acids. The CDR3: CASTATVSNYGYTF. The CDR3 DNA reads as TGTGCCAGCACCGCGACAGTGAGCAACTATGGCTACACCTTC.

Of note for this clone: Other DNA sequences from this sample encode an identical CDR3 as well. V and J are TRBV12-5 and TRBJ1-1, with D hard to call. Deletions cut 2 bases from V and 5 bases from J, with 3 bases between. CDR3 length equals 11 residues. CDR1 is LGHNT, CDR2 FRNRAP, per germline. The CDR3: CASGLLTEAFF. For the CDR3, the DNA is TGTGCTAGTGGTTTGCTTACTGAAGCTTTCTTT.

Concerning this clone: The same CDR3 is also encoded by other DNA sequences in this sample. The V gene is TRBV6-5, the J gene TRBJ2-3; unclear D gene. The germline V gene has CDR1 MNHEY and CDR2 SVGAGI. The CDR3 sequence is 13 residues long. The germline V and J ends were trimmed by 2 bases and 1 base, with 4 bases remaining between them. Written as DNA, the CDR3 is TGTGCCAGCAGTTACCGGGGCACAGATACGCAGTATTTT. This gives the protein CASSYRGTDTQYF.

The chain recombines TRBV13 with TRBJ1-1, with D perhaps TRBD1 (5 bases). V was cut by 2 bases and J by 1 base, with 8 bases left in between. The CDR3 loop spans 14 amino acids. Germline-derived CDR1 and CDR2 are PRHDT and FYEKMQ (reference sequence). In DNA form, the CDR3 reads TGTGCCAGCAGCTTAAGGCAGGGGAACACTGAAGCTTTCTTT. As protein: CASSLRQGNTEAFF.

The chain links TRBV5-4 to TRBJ2-2, with D possibly being TRBD1 (6 bases). V gave up 2 bases and J gave up 2 bases, with 7 bases separating them. The CDR3 has 14 residues. Looked up from germline, CDR1 is SGHNT and CDR2 is YYREEE (reference sequence). CDR3 sequence: CASSLGTNTGELFF. In DNA form, the CDR3 reads TGTGCCAGCAGCTTAGGGACAAACACCGGGGAGCTGTTTTTT.

The V call is TRBV7-6, the J call TRBJ2-1; possible D gene TRBD2, 6 bases. The CDR3 runs to 13 residues. Trimming removed 5 bases at V and 6 bases at J, with 11 bases between. Germline lookup yields CDR1 SGHVS and CDR2 FNYEAQ. The CDR3 DNA follows: TGTGCCAGCAGCAAGACTAGTGTCAATGAGCAGTTCTTC. Its translation: CASSKTSVNEQFF. The complete variable domain, with remaining parts taken from reference TRBV7-6 and TRBJ2-1, reads GAGVSQSPRYKVTKRGQDVALRCDPISGHVSLYWYRQALGQGPEFLTYFNYEAQQDKSGLPNDRFSAERPEGSISTLTIQRTEQRDSAMYRCASSKTSVNEQFFGPGTRLTVL.

The chain couples TRBV6-1 to TRBJ2-3, with 7 bases lining up with TRBD1. This CDR3 spans 17 amino acids. After removal of 1 base from V and 0 bases from J, the junction contained 7 bases not matched to a gene. Germline-derived CDR1 and CDR2 are MNHNS and SASEGT. The chain's CDR3 is CASSEEGAFPSTDTQYF. The CDR3 DNA follows: TGTGCCAGCAGTGAAGAGGGGGCATTCCCTAGCACAGATACGCAGTATTTT.

J is TRBJ2-1 and V is TRBV18, with unresolved D. CDR3 length: 14 amino acids. The germline gives CDR1 KGHSH, CDR2 LQKENI. The V end lost 3 bases, the J end lost 6 bases, and 12 bases lay between the germline ends. The CDR3 DNA reads TGTGCCAGCTCACCCAGCCAGGCCAGCAATGAGCAGTTCTTC. This gives the protein CASSPSQASNEQFF.

Regarding this clone: At one end the junction does not follow the germline gene, possibly because of a read error. The chain recombines TRBV29-1 with TRBJ2-1; no definite D call. The CDR3 is made up of 13 amino acids. Germline V CDR1 and CDR2: SQVTM, ANQGSEA. CDR3 DNA: TGCAGCGTTCGTCCCCCTCTCCACAATGGGCAGTTCTTC. Its protein product is CSVRPPLHNGQFF.